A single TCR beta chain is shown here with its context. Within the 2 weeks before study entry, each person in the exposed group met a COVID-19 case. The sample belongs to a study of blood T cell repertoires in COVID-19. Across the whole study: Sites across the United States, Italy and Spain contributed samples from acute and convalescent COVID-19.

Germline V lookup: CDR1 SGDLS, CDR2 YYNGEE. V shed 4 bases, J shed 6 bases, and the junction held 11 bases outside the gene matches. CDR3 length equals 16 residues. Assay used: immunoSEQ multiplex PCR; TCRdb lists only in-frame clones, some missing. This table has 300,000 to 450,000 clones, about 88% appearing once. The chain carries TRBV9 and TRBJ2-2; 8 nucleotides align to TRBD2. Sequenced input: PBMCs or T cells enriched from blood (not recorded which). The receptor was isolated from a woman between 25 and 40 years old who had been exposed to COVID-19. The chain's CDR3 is CASSLTAGVGAGELFF. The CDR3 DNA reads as TGTGCCAGCAGCCTCACAGCGGGAGTGGGCGCCGGGGAGCTGTTTTTT.